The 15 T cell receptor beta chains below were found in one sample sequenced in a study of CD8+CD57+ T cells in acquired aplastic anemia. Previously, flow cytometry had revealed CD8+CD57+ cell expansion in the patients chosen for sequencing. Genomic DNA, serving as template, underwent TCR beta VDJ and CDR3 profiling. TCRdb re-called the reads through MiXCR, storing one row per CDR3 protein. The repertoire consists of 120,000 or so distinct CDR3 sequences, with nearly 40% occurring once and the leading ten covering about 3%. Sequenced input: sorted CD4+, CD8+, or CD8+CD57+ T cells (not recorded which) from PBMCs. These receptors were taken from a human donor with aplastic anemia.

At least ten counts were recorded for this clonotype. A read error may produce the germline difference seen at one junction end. The CDR3 region has the DNA TGTGCCAGCAGCGACGGCTCCGGGACAGAGGCCTTC. It encodes CASSDGSGTEAF. J is TRBJ1-2 and V is TRBV6-2 or TRBV6-3; TRBD1 agrees at 7 bases. CDR3 length equals 12 residues. CDR1 and CDR2 (germline): MNHEY, SVGEGT.

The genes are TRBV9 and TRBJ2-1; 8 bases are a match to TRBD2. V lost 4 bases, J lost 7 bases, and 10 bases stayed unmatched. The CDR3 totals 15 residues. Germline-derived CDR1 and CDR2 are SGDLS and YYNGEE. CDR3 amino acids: CASSPRSGGANEQFF. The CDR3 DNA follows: TGTGCCAGCAGCCCGCGGAGCGGGGGAGCTAATGAGCAGTTCTTC.

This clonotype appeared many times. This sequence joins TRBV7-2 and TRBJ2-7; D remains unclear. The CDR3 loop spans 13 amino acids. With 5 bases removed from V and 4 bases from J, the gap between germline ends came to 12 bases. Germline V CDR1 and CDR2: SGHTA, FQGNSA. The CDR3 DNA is TGTGCCAGCAGCCCCCCCCCACTATACGAGCAGTACTTC. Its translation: CASSPPPLYEQYF.

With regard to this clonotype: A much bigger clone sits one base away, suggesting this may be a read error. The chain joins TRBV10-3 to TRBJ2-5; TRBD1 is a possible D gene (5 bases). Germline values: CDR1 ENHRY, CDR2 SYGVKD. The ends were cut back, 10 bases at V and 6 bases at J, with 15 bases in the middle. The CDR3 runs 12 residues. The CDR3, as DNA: TGTGCCAACAACCGCAGGGTTAAGACCCAGTACTTC. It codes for CANNRRVKTQYF.

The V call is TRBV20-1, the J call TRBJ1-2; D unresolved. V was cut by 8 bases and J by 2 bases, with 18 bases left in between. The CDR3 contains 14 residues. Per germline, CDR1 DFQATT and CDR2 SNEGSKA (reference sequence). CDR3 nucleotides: TGCAGTACTCTACCGGCAGGTCGGAACTATGGCTACACCTTC. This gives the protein CSTLPAGRNYGYTF.

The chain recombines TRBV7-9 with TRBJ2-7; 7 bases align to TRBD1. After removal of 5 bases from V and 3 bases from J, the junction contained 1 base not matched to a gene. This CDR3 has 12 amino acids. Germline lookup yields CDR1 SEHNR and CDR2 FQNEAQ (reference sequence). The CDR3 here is CASSQGVYEQYV. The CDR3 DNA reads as TGTGCCAGCAGCCAGGGGGTCTACGAGCAGTACGTC.

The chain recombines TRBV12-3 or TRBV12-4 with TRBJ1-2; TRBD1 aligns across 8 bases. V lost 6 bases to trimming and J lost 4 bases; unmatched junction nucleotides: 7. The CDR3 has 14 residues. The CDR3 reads CASSPGGAGYGYTF. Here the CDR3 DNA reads TGTGCCAGCAGCCCAGGGGGCGCAGGCTATGGCTACACCTTC.

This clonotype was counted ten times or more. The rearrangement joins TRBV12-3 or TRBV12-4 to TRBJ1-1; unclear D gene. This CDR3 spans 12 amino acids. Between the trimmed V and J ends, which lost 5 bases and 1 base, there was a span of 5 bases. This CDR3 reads CASSTQNTEAFF. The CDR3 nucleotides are TGTGCCAGCAGTACACAGAACACTGAAGCTTTCTTT.

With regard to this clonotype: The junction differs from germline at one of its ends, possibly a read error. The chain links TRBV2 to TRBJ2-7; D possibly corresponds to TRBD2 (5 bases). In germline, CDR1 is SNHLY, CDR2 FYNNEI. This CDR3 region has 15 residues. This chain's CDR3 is CAGSNGPGGPYEQYF. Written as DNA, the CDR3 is TGTGCCGGCAGTAACGGACCAGGAGGACCCTACGAGCAGTACTTC. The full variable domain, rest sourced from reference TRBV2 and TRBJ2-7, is EPEVTQTPSHQVTQMGQEVILRCVPISNHLYFYWYRQILGQKVEFLVSFYNNEISEKSEIFDDQFSVERPDGSNFTLKIRSTKLEDSAMYFCAGSNGPGGPYEQYFGPGTRLTVT.

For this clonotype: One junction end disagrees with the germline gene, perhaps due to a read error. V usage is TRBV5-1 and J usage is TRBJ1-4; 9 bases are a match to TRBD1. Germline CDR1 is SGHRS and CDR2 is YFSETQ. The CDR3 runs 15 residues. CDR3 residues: CASSSGTGYEEKLSF. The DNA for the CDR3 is TGCGCCAGCAGCTCGGGGACAGGGTACGAGGAAAAACTGTCTTTT.

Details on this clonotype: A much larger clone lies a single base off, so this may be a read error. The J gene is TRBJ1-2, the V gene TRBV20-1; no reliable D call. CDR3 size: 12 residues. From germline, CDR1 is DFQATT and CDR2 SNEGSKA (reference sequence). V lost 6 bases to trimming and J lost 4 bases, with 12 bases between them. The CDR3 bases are TGCAGTGCCCCCGGACCGAGCTATGGCTACACCTTC. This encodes CSAPGPSYGYTF.

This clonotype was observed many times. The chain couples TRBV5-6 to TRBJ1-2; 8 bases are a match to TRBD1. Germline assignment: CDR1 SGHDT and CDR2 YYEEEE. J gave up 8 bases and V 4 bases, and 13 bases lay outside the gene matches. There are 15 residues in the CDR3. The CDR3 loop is CASSPTRTGRAGYTF. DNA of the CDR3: TGTGCCAGCAGCCCTACCCGGACAGGGAGGGCCGGCTACACCTTC.

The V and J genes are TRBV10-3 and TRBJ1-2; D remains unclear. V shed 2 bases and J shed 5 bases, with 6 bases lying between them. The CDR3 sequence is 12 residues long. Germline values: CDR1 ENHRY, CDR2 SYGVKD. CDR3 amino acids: CAISEPEYGYTF. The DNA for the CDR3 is TGTGCCATCAGTGAGCCAGAGTATGGCTACACCTTC.

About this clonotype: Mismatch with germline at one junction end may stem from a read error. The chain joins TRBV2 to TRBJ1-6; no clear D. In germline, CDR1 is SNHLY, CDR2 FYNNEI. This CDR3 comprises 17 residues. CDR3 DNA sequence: TGTGCCAGCAGGGCTGTTGAGGCGAGCCCCTATAATTCACCCCTCCACTTC. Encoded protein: CASRAVEASPYNSPLHF. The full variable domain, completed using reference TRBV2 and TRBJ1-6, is EPEVTQTPSHQVTQMGQEVILRCVPISNHLYFYWYRQILGQKVEFLVSFYNNEISEKSEIFDDQFSVERPDGSNFTLKIRSTKLEDSAMYFCASRAVEASPYNSPLHFGNGTRLTVT.

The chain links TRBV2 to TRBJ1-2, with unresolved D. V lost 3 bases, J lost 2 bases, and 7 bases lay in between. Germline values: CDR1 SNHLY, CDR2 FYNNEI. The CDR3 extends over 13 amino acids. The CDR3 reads CASSEAPNYGYTF. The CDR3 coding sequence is TGTGCCAGCAGTGAGGCCCCGAACTATGGCTACACCTTC.